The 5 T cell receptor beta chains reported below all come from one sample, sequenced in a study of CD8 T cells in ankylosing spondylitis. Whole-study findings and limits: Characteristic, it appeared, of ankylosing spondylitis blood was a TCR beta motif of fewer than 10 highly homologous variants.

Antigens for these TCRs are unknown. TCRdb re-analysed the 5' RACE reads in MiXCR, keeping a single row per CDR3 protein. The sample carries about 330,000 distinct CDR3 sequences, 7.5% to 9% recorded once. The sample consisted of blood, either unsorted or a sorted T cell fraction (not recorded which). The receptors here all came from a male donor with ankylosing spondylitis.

CDR3 loop: CASSEAWGLEQYF. CDR3 DNA: TGTGCCAGCAGTGAAGCATGGGGGCTCGAGCAGTACTTC. The chain joins TRBV6-1 to TRBJ2-7, with TRBD1 as a possible D gene (6 bases). V lost 0 bases, J lost 6 bases, and 9 bases lay in between. CDR3 length equals 13 residues. Germline V CDR1 and CDR2: MNHNS, SASEGT.

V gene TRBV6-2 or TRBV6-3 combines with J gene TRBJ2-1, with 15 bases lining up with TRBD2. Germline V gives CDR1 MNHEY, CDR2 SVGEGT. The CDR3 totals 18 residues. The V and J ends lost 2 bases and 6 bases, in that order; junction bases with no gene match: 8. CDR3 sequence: CASSYGGLAGGLVNEQFF. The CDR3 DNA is TGTGCCAGCAGTTACGGGGGACTAGCGGGAGGTCTCGTCAATGAGCAGTTCTTC.

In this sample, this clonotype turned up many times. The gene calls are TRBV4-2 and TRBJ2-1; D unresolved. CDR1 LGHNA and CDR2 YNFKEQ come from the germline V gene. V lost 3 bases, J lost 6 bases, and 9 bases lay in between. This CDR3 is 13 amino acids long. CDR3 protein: CASSQGSANEQFF. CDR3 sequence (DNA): TGTGCCAGCAGCCAGGGTAGTGCCAATGAGCAGTTCTTC.

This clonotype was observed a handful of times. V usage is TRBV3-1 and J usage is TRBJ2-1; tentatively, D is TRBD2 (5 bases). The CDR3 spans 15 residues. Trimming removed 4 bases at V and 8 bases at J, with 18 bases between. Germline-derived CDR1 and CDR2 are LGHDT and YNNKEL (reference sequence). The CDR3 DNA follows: TGTGCCAGCAGCCGTGGACTCCCTAACTTGGATGAGCAGTTCTTC. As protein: CASSRGLPNLDEQFF.

In nucleotides, the CDR3 is TGTGCCATCAGTGACAGGGGGAACTCTGGGGCCAACGTCCTGACTTTC. It encodes CAISDRGNSGANVLTF. The chain uses TRBV10-3 and TRBJ2-6, with 7 positions matching TRBD1. CDR1 ENHRY and CDR2 SYGVKD come from the germline V gene. The CDR3 sequence is 16 residues long. The junction had 2 bases not matched to a gene; V was cut back by 3 bases and J by 0 bases.